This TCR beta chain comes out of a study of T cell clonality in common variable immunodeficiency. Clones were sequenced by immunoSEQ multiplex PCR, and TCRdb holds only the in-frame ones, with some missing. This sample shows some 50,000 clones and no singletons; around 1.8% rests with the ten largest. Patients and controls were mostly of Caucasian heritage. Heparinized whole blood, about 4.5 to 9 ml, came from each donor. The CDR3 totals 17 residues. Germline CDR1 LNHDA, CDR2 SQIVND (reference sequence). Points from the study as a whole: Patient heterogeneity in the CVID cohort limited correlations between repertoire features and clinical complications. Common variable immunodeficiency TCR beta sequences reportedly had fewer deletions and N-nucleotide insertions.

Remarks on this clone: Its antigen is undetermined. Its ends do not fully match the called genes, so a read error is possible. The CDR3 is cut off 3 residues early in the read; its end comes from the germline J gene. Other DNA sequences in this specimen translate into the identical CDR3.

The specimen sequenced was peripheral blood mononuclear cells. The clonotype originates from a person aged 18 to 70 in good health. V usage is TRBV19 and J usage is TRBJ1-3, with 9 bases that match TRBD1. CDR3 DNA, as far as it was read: TGTGCCAGTAGTACCGCGCCCCGACAGGGGGTCGGAAACACT. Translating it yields CASSTAPRQGVGNT. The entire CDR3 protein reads CASSTAPRQGVGNTIYF.